The 27 T cell receptor beta chains reported below all come from one sample, sequenced in a study of T cells after yellow fever vaccination. TCRdb passed the 5' RACE reads through MiXCR, listing each CDR3 protein once. The sample contains approximately 300,000 distinct CDR3 sequences, under 15% of which appear only once. Sequencing used CD4+ T cells sorted from PBMCs, obtained 45 days after the yellow fever booster vaccination. The receptor set was obtained from a man aged 25-40 years who received the YFV17D yellow fever vaccine.

Here the CDR3 reads CASGYREDNEKLFF. CDR3 nucleotide sequence: TGTGCCAGCGGTTATCGGGAGGATAATGAAAAACTGTTTTTT. J is TRBJ1-4 and V is TRBV12-3 or TRBV12-4; D is uncertain. V was trimmed by 8 bases and J by 4 bases, leaving 14 bases between them. This CDR3 is built from 14 residues.

A few counts support this clonotype. J is TRBJ2-3 and V is TRBV6-2 or TRBV6-3, with 14 positions matching TRBD2. The CDR3 runs 15 residues. CDR1 is MNHEY and CDR2 is SVGEGT in the germline V gene. V shed 6 bases, J shed 7 bases, and the junction held 6 bases outside the gene matches. For the CDR3, the DNA is TGTGCCAGCAGGGGGACTAGCGGGAGTGGATATACGCAGTATTTT. This encodes CASRGTSGSGYTQYF.

This chain links TRBV20-1 with TRBJ1-4; TRBD1 is a possible D gene (5 bases). The V gene lost 0 bases and the J gene lost 1 base, with 15 bases spanning the gap. There are 17 residues in the CDR3. Germline loops: CDR1 DFQATT, CDR2 SNEGSKA (reference sequence). CDR3 protein: CSAREGVRWGTNEKLFF. The CDR3 nucleotides are TGCAGTGCTAGAGAGGGGGTCCGCTGGGGAACTAATGAAAAACTGTTTTTT.

This clonotype was observed at least ten times. V usage is TRBV11-2 and J usage is TRBJ1-1, with D possibly TRBD1 on 5 matching bases. Germline loops: CDR1 SGHAT, CDR2 FQNNGV. V dropped 3 bases and J dropped 4 bases, with 12 bases sitting between them. The CDR3 is 14 residues long. The DNA for the CDR3 is TGTGCCAGCAGCTTCTGGGGGTTGGGCACTGAAGCTTTCTTT. Amino acid sequence: CASSFWGLGTEAFF.

This clonotype occurred a few times. The genes are TRBV6-1 and TRBJ2-2; 12 nucleotides align to TRBD2. J was trimmed by 6 bases and V by 6 bases; bases with no gene match: 5. The CDR3 has 15 residues. CDR1 is MNHNS and CDR2 is SASEGT in the germline V gene. For the CDR3, the DNA is TGTGCCAGCAGGCGGCTAGCGGGAGGGCCCGGGGAGCTGTTTTTT. Its protein product is CASRRLAGGPGELFF.

This clonotype was counted a few times. This chain uses TRBV29-1 with TRBJ2-3, with 8 bases lining up with TRBD2. The V and J ends lost 6 bases and 6 bases, in that order; junction bases with no gene match: 5. CDR3 length: 12 residues. The germline V gene encodes CDR1 SQVTM and CDR2 ANQGSEA. CDR3 amino acids: CSVRPGGDTQYF. The DNA of the CDR3 is TGCAGCGTCCGACCGGGGGGGGATACGCAGTATTTT.

V and J are TRBV4-3 and TRBJ1-1, with D uncertain. Germline V gene lookup returns CDR1 LGHNA and CDR2 YSLEER. CDR3 length: 16 residues. The V end lost 0 bases, the J end lost 1 base, and 12 bases lay between the germline ends. The CDR3 loop is CASSQDLVRRNTEAFF. The CDR3 DNA reads as TGCGCCAGCAGCCAAGATTTGGTCAGGAGGAACACTGAAGCTTTCTTT.

This clonotype was observed a few times. CDR3 DNA sequence: TGCAGTGCTAGTAGGCGCGGGAGGGAGATTGAGCAGTTCTTC. Protein: CSASRRGREIEQFF. V and J are TRBV20-1 and TRBJ2-1; 9 nucleotides match TRBD2. The CDR3 consists of 14 residues. V dropped 3 bases and J dropped 9; count of bases not matched to a gene: 9. In germline, CDR1 is DFQATT, CDR2 SNEGSKA (reference sequence).

This clonotype appeared a few times. CDR3 loop: CASGPLPNEQFF. CDR3 coding DNA: TGTGCCAGCGGACCCTTACCCAATGAGCAGTTCTTC. The chain recombines TRBV10-3 with TRBJ2-1; D gene uncertain. V lost 10 bases, J lost 6 bases, and 13 bases lay in between. Germline V CDR1 and CDR2: ENHRY, SYGVKD. The CDR3 is 12 residues long.

The V call is TRBV25-1, the J call TRBJ2-2; 10 positions agree with TRBD1. The length of the CDR3 is 13 residues. Losses at the gene ends were 9 bases for V and 6 bases for J; bases not matched to a gene: 4. In germline, CDR1 is MGHDK, CDR2 SYGVNS. CDR3 residues: CASQTGGPGELFF. In DNA, the CDR3 is TGTGCCAGTCAGACAGGGGGCCCCGGGGAGCTGTTTTTT.

This clonotype was counted many times. This sequence joins TRBV6-1 and TRBJ2-6, with TRBD1 as a possible D gene (6 bases). V dropped 6 bases and J dropped 0 bases, with 6 bases sitting between them. The CDR3 covers 14 residues. Germline CDR1 reads MNHNS; CDR2 reads SASEGT. As DNA, the CDR3 is TGTGCCAGCAGACAGGGCTCTGGGGCCAACGTCCTGACTTTC. Translation: CASRQGSGANVLTF.

There are a few counts of this clonotype. The V and J genes are TRBV4-2 and TRBJ2-3, with TRBD2 as a possible D gene (5 bases). Trimming removed 0 bases at V and 1 base at J, with 11 bases between. The germline V gene encodes CDR1 LGHNA and CDR2 YNFKEQ. The CDR3 length is 16 residues. CDR3 amino acids: CASSQDRISGTDTQYF. The CDR3 nucleotides read TGTGCCAGCAGCCAAGATCGTATTAGCGGCACAGATACGCAGTATTTT.

The chain combines TRBV28 with TRBJ2-2; tentatively, D is TRBD1 (7 bases). The germline V and J ends were trimmed by 11 bases and 1 base, with 17 bases remaining between them. CDR1 and CDR2 (germline): MDHEN, SYDVKM. The CDR3 length is 15 residues. This CDR3 is CAGGARDRNTGELFF. The CDR3 DNA reads as TGTGCCGGAGGGGCACGGGACAGGAACACCGGGGAGCTGTTTTTT. The full variable domain, rest sourced from reference TRBV28 and TRBJ2-2, is DVKVTQSSRYLVKRTGEKVFLECVQDMDHENMFWYRQDPGLGLRLIYFSYDVKMKEKGDIPEGYSVSREKKERFSLILESASTNQTSMYLCAGGARDRNTGELFFGEGSRLTVL.

The DNA of the CDR3 is TGTGCCAGCAGTTTATTCCTGACGCACTCTGGAAACACCATATATTTT. As protein: CASSLFLTHSGNTIYF. The J gene is TRBJ1-3, the V gene TRBV12-3 or TRBV12-4; D uncertain. The CDR3 consists of 16 residues. V gave up 2 bases and J gave up 0 bases, with 11 bases separating them.

In its sample, this clonotype was seen a few times. The CDR3 nucleotides read TGCGCCAGCAGCCAGACAGGGGTGCGATCACCCCTCCACTTT. Its protein is CASSQTGVRSPLHF. The chain is built from TRBV4-3 and TRBJ1-6, with 8 bases fitting TRBD1. The CDR3 has 14 residues. Per germline, CDR1 LGHNA and CDR2 YSLEER. Germline trimming cut 3 bases from V and 10 bases from J; bases unmatched to any gene: 5.

The gene calls are TRBV30 and TRBJ2-1; unclear D gene. CDR1 GTSNPN and CDR2 SVGIG come from the germline V gene (reference sequence). Trimming took 2 bases from V and 0 from J, leaving 14 bases between them. The CDR3 has 16 amino acids. CDR3: CAWSHRMVGSYNEQFF. CDR3 bases: TGTGCCTGGAGTCATAGGATGGTGGGCTCCTACAATGAGCAGTTCTTC. The full variable domain, rest sourced from reference TRBV30 and TRBJ2-1, is SQTIHQWPATLVQPVGSPLSLECTVEGTSNPNLYWYRQAAGRGLQLLFYSVGIGQISSEVPQNLSASRPQDRQFILSSKKLLLSDSGFYLCAWSHRMVGSYNEQFFGPGTRLTVL.

As to this clonotype: This sequence may be a read error, since a much larger clone differs from it by one base. V and J are TRBV7-9 and TRBJ1-2; a weak D match, TRBD1 (6 bases). Looked up from germline, CDR1 is SEHNR and CDR2 is FQNEAQ (reference sequence). The length of the CDR3 is 14 residues. CDR3 DNA: TGTGCCAGCAGCTTCAACAGGGAGGGCTATGGCTACATCTTC. Its translation: CASSFNREGYGYIF.

This clonotype was observed at least ten times. The chain combines TRBV7-9 with TRBJ2-7; D gene ambiguous. Germline V gene sequence: CDR1 SEHNR, CDR2 FQNEAQ (reference sequence). Trimming shortened V by 0 bases and J by 7 bases, and 7 bases separated the two germline ends. The CDR3 length is 12 residues. The chain's CDR3 is CASSLAGWEQYF. For the CDR3, the DNA is TGTGCCAGCAGCTTAGCGGGATGGGAGCAGTACTTC.

This clonotype was counted only a few times. The chain carries TRBV7-2 and TRBJ2-7; perhaps TRBD1 as D (5 bases). V lost 6 bases and J 1 base, leaving 13 bases between the germline ends. The CDR3 totals 14 residues. Per the germline V gene, CDR1 is SGHTA and CDR2 is FQGNSA. The CDR3 sequence is CASRFRTQSYEQYF. The CDR3 nucleotides are TGTGCCAGCAGGTTCCGGACACAGTCCTACGAGCAGTACTTC.

This clonotype came up many times. V usage is TRBV28 and J usage is TRBJ2-7; 7 bases are shared with TRBD2. The CDR3 runs to 13 residues. With V trimmed by 10 bases and J by 0 bases, 6 bases remained unmatched. CDR1 is MDHEN and CDR2 is SYDVKM in the germline V gene. This CDR3 is CATRAGNSYEQYF. CDR3 DNA sequence: TGTGCCACCAGAGCGGGAAACTCCTACGAGCAGTACTTC.

This clonotype has ten or more counts. The chain links TRBV5-1 to TRBJ1-4; TRBD1 might be the D (6 bases). The germline V gene encodes CDR1 SGHRS and CDR2 YFSETQ. Trimming shortened V by 4 bases and J by 5 bases, and 18 bases separated the two germline ends. This CDR3 is 16 amino acids long. CDR3 sequence (DNA): TGCGCCAGCAGCCGTGGAACCGGGACACAGAATGAAAAACTGTTTTTT. Its translation is CASSRGTGTQNEKLFF. Complete variable domain (other parts from reference TRBV5-1 and TRBJ1-4): KAGVTQTPRYLIKTRGQQVTLSCSPISGHRSVSWYQQTPGQGLQFLFEYFSETQRNKGNFPGRFSGRQFSNSRSEMNVSTLELGDSALYLCASSRGTGTQNEKLFFGSGTQLSVL.

This clonotype was observed a few times. The V and J genes are TRBV20-1 and TRBJ2-7, with D unresolved. The CDR3 runs to 11 residues. V gave up 7 bases and J gave up 6 bases, with 13 bases separating them. Germline-derived CDR1 and CDR2 are DFQATT and SNEGSKA (reference sequence). CDR3 residues: CSGRRVSEQYF. The CDR3 nucleotides read TGCAGTGGCCGTCGTGTGAGCGAGCAGTACTTC.

A few counts support this clonotype. The gene calls are TRBV27 and TRBJ1-5; a weak D match, TRBD1 (6 bases). The CDR3 consists of 13 residues. The V end lost 2 bases, the J end lost 7 bases, and 9 bases lay between the germline ends. The germline V gene has CDR1 MNHEY and CDR2 SMNVEV (reference sequence). The CDR3, as DNA: TGTGCCAGCAGTTTAAGGGGGGCCCAGCCCCAGCATTTT. Protein: CASSLRGAQPQHF.

This sequence joins TRBV2 and TRBJ2-1; 12 positions match TRBD2. Trimming took 4 bases from V and 12 from J; bases not matched to a gene: 13. CDR1 is SNHLY and CDR2 is FYNNEI in the germline V gene. This CDR3 spans 16 amino acids. In nucleotides, the CDR3 is TGTGCCAGCAGTGTCAATGTCGGACTAGCGGGGAGCTTGCAGTTCTTC. Translating gives CASSVNVGLAGSLQFF.

This clonotype came up a few times. The genes are TRBV27 and TRBJ1-2, with 7 bases fitting TRBD1. Germline values: CDR1 MNHEY, CDR2 SMNVEV (reference sequence). The CDR3 sequence is 14 residues long. With V trimmed by 6 bases and J by 3 bases, 7 bases remained unmatched. The DNA for the CDR3 is TGTGCCAGCAGCGGACAGGCGGGCGACTATGGCTACACCTTC. Its protein product is CASSGQAGDYGYTF.

This clonotype was picked up one time. V and J are TRBV11-1 and TRBJ2-5; the match to TRBD2 covers 8 bases. In germline, CDR1 is SGHAT, CDR2 FQDESV (reference sequence). Germline trimming cut 5 bases from V and 4 bases from J; bases unmatched to any gene: 15. The CDR3 has 17 amino acids. The CDR3 bases are TGTGCCAGCAGCGCGGGGAAGGGACTAGAGCTTCGAGAGACCCAGTACTTC. This encodes CASSAGKGLELRETQYF.

The chain has TRBV7-2 and TRBJ2-7, with D possibly TRBD1 on 5 matching bases. Trimming cost V 0 bases and J 5 bases, with 11 bases left between them. Germline loops: CDR1 SGHTA, CDR2 FQGNSA. This CDR3 contains 14 residues. The CDR3 is CASSLAPGLNEQYF. DNA of the CDR3: TGTGCCAGCAGCTTAGCCCCAGGGCTCAACGAGCAGTACTTC.